This entry lists 19 T cell receptor beta chains sequenced from one sample in a study of low-dose radiotherapy and immunotherapy resistance in tumors. Gene-specific TRAV and TRBV primers were used for first-strand cDNA, covering alpha and beta chains. The PCR that amplified TCRs ran for around 20 cycles, relying on a constant-region primer and a V-primer adapter. TCRdb re-analysed the reads in MiXCR, keeping a single row per CDR3 protein. The table shows more than 30,000 distinct CDR3 sequences, with around 47% occurring only once. Regarding time point: after trial treatment. Treatment defined: LDRT plus nivolumab, ipilimumab, low-dose cyclophosphamide and aspirin (RACIN trial). The sample in question was PBMCs, obtained after low-dose radiotherapy plus immunotherapy. Every receptor here comes from a male donor with gallbladder cancer.

This clonotype was counted ten times or more. The V and J genes are TRBV28 and TRBJ2-1; 10 bases agree with TRBD2. The CDR3 contains 15 residues. The V segment lost 3 bases and the J segment 6 bases; nucleotides outside the gene matches: 5. Germline CDR1 reads MDHEN; CDR2 reads SYDVKM. CDR3 in DNA: TGTGCCAGCAGTTTGCCTAGCGGGAGATTCAATGAGCAGTTCTTC. It codes for CASSLPSGRFNEQFF.

There are a few counts of this clonotype. The chain carries TRBV29-1 and TRBJ2-5; D unresolved. This CDR3 comprises 14 residues. Trimming removed 4 bases at V and 2 bases at J, with 14 bases between. The germline gives CDR1 SQVTM, CDR2 ANQGSEA. The CDR3 DNA reads TGCAGCGTTGGGGCCAAACACGGTCAAGAGACCCAGTACTTC. Residues: CSVGAKHGQETQYF. Combining the CDR3 with reference TRBV29-1 and TRBJ2-5 gives the whole variable domain SAVISQKPSRDICQRGTSLTIQCQVDSQVTMMFWYRQQPGQSLTLIATANQGSEATYESGFVIDKFPISRPNLTFSTLTVSNMSPEDSSIYLCSVGAKHGQETQYFGPGTRLLVL.

In its sample, this clonotype is medium-sized. This chain uses TRBV4-1 with TRBJ2-2; no definite D call. Germline CDR1 and CDR2: MGHRA and YSYEKL. The CDR3 length is 15 residues. V was trimmed by 6 bases and J by 0 bases, leaving 11 bases between them. DNA of the CDR3: TGCGCCAGCAGACAACGAACAACGAACACCGGGGAGCTGTTTTTT. This encodes CASRQRTTNTGELFF.

In this sample, this clonotype turned up a few times. It may be a read error: a sequence one base away is much more abundant. The J gene is TRBJ1-5, the V gene TRBV28, with TRBD1 identical over 7 bases. This CDR3 spans 13 amino acids. The V gene's germline CDR1 is MDHEN and CDR2 SYDVKM. The CDR3 protein is CTSNTGDNQPQHF. CDR3 sequence (DNA): TGTACCAGCAACACAGGGGACAATCAGCCCCAGCATTTT.

CDR3 in amino acids: CASSSLSGGFYNEQFF. CDR3 nucleotides: TGTGCCAGCAGCTCGCTTAGCGGGGGTTTCTACAATGAGCAGTTCTTC. The chain recombines TRBV7-9 with TRBJ2-1; 9 positions agree with TRBD2. CDR3 length: 16 residues. V lost 4 bases, J lost 3 bases, and 7 bases stayed unmatched. Germline V gene sequence: CDR1 SEHNR, CDR2 FQNEAQ (reference sequence). Together with reference TRBV7-9 and TRBJ2-1, the CDR3 gives the full variable domain: DTGVSQNPRHKITKRGQNVTFRCDPISEHNRLYWYRQTLGQGPEFLTYFQNEAQLEKSRLLSDRFSAERPKGSFSTLEIQRTEQGDSAMYLCASSSLSGGFYNEQFFGPGTRLTVL.

The chain carries TRBV5-4 and TRBJ1-6; 7 nucleotides align to TRBD1. Germline V CDR1 and CDR2: SGHNT, YYREEE (reference sequence). V lost 4 bases to trimming and J lost 4 bases; unmatched junction nucleotides: 5. This CDR3 comprises 15 residues. Here the CDR3 DNA reads TGTGCCAGCAGCGCCACGACAGGGTATAATTCACCCCTCCACTTT. Translating it yields CASSATTGYNSPLHF. Supplemented by reference TRBV5-4 and TRBJ1-6, the full variable domain reads ETGVTQSPTHLIKTRGQQVTLRCSSQSGHNTVSWYQQALGQGPQFIFQYYREEENGRGNFPPRFSGLQFPNYSSELNVNALELDDSALYLCASSATTGYNSPLHFGNGTRLTVT.

A remark on this clonotype: A read error likely explains this, since a far larger clone differs by one base. The CDR3 DNA follows: TGTGCCAGCAGTTTTACAAGCAATGAGCAGTACTTC. Translated: CASSFTSNEQYF. V usage is TRBV6-6 and J usage is TRBJ2-7; D is unclear. Germline V CDR1 and CDR2: MNHNY, SVGAGI (reference sequence). The CDR3 is 12 residues long. V was clipped by 4 bases and J by 7 bases, with 11 bases between them.

This clonotype was detected only a few times. Since a far larger clone is one base different, this is likely a read error. The chain combines TRBV5-6 with TRBJ2-1; a possible D gene is TRBD2 (6 bases). Germline CDR1 is SGHDT and CDR2 is YYEEEE. This CDR3 is built from 15 residues. The germline V and J ends were trimmed by 4 bases and 10 bases, with 21 bases remaining between them. The CDR3 here is CASSPDGSVGPEQFF. For the CDR3, the DNA is TGTGCCAGCAGCCCCGACGGGAGCGTTGGGCCCGAGCAGTTCTTC. The full variable domain, its missing parts supplied by reference TRBV5-6 and TRBJ2-1, is DAGVTQSPTHLIKTRGQQVTLRCSPKSGHDTVSWYQQALGQGPQFIFQYYEEEERQRGNFPDRFSGHQFPNYSSELNVNALLLGDSALYLCASSPDGSVGPEQFFGPGTRLTVL.

The chain couples TRBV12-3 or TRBV12-4 to TRBJ1-1, with D unresolved. V dropped 5 bases and J dropped 11 bases, with 15 bases sitting between them. This CDR3 has 12 residues. The CDR3 spells CASSPTEVMAFF. The CDR3 DNA reads as TGTGCCAGCAGTCCGACGGAGGTCATGGCTTTCTTT.

The CDR3 sequence is CATSDHRLSGANVLTF. The CDR3 DNA is TGTGCCACCAGTGACCATAGATTGTCTGGGGCCAACGTCCTGACTTTC. This rearrangement joins TRBV24-1 to TRBJ2-6; D ambiguous. Trimming took off 4 bases at V and 1 base at J, with 10 bases between the two ends. This CDR3 comprises 16 residues. CDR1 KGHDR and CDR2 SFDVKD come from the germline V gene.

The chain uses TRBV7-7 and TRBJ2-5, with D possibly being TRBD2 (5 bases). V gave up 1 base and J gave up 5 bases, with 11 bases separating them. Germline lookup yields CDR1 SSHAT and CDR2 FNYEAQ (reference sequence). The CDR3 consists of 14 residues. Here the CDR3 DNA reads TGTGCCAGCAGCTTAGACTATAGGAGGGAGACCCAGTACTTC. This codes for CASSLDYRRETQYF. The variable domain in full, with the rest retrieved from reference TRBV7-7 and TRBJ2-5, is GAGVSQSPRYKVTKRGQDVTLRCDPISSHATLYWYQQALGQGPEFLTYFNYEAQPDKSGLPSDRFSAERPEGSISTLTIQRTEQRDSAMYRCASSLDYRRETQYFGPGTRLLVL.

The chain combines TRBV6-2 or TRBV6-3 with TRBJ1-1; a possible D gene is TRBD1 (5 bases). This CDR3 spans 14 amino acids. Germline V gene sequence: CDR1 MNHEY, CDR2 SVGEGT. The V gene lost 7 bases and the J gene lost 4 bases, with 16 bases spanning the gap. The CDR3 region has the DNA TGTGCCAGCATGCGTCCGGGGGAGGTCACTGAAGCTTTCTTT. It translates to CASMRPGEVTEAFF.

This clonotype appeared once. This chain links TRBV19 with TRBJ1-6; D is uncertain. The CDR3 extends over 13 amino acids. Germline lookup yields CDR1 LNHDA and CDR2 SQIVND (reference sequence). The V end was cut by 3 bases, the J end by 8 bases, with 8 bases between. CDR3 in DNA: TGTGCCAGTAGTATCAAGACGGATTCACCCCTCCACTTT. It encodes CASSIKTDSPLHF.

The chain recombines TRBV6-2 or TRBV6-3 with TRBJ2-7; 8 bases map to TRBD2. The V gene's germline CDR1 is MNHEY and CDR2 SVGEGT. J was trimmed by 4 bases and V by 2 bases; bases with no gene match: 7. CDR3 size: 15 residues. The CDR3 DNA follows: TGTGCCAGCAGTTACGGCGGGGGGTCCCCATACGAGCAGTACTTC. This codes for CASSYGGGSPYEQYF.

This clonotype was counted at least ten times. The rearrangement uses TRBV20-1 and TRBJ2-2, with TRBD1 matching 11 bases. Germline assignment: CDR1 DFQATT and CDR2 SNEGSKA (reference sequence). The CDR3 consists of 15 residues. V shed 2 bases, J shed 6 bases, and the junction held 5 bases outside the gene matches. The CDR3 DNA reads as TGCAGTGCTAGACAAGTGGACAGGGGGCCCGGGGAGCTGTTTTTT. It specifies CSARQVDRGPGELFF.

For the CDR3, the DNA is TGTGCCAGCAGCCAAGTGGTCCCACTCGGGGGCGGGGGCCTGTACGAGCAGTACTTC. Residues: CASSQVVPLGGGGLYEQYF. The rearrangement links TRBV4-2 to TRBJ2-7; D might be TRBD2 (7 bases). CDR3 length: 19 residues. Trimming removed 1 base from V and 4 bases from J, with 26 bases in between. Looked up from germline, CDR1 is LGHNA and CDR2 is YNFKEQ.

The chain links TRBV11-2 to TRBJ2-3, with D perhaps given as TRBD1 or TRBD2 (5 bases each). In germline, CDR1 is SGHAT, CDR2 FQNNGV. The ends were cut back, 1 base at V and 2 bases at J, with 10 bases in the middle. The CDR3 has 15 amino acids. CDR3 coding DNA: TGTGCCAGCAGCTTAGTGATTGGGACCACAGATACGCAGTATTTT. Translating gives CASSLVIGTTDTQYF.

The table lists this clonotype with a few counts. The V call is TRBV12-3 or TRBV12-4, the J call TRBJ1-5; D is unresolved. This CDR3 has 18 amino acids. V lost 3 bases and J lost 4, with 22 bases in between. The CDR3 DNA follows: TGTGCCAGCAGTTTGAATAGAGGCGGGCGACCGGGGAATCAGCCCCAGCATTTT. Amino acid sequence: CASSLNRGGRPGNQPQHF.

The chain uses TRBV20-1 and TRBJ2-7; D remains ambiguous. The J call may be mistaken, given a closer DNA end match to TRBJ2-5. This CDR3 contains 15 residues. Germline CDR1 reads DFQATT; CDR2 reads SNEGSKA (reference sequence). CDR3 DNA: TGCAGTGCTAGAGTGGCAGGCCCCCTGGGAGAGACCCAGTACTTC. Translation: CSARVAGPLGETQYF.